The 22 T cell receptor beta chains given below trace back to one sample, sequenced in a study of blood T cells in healthy people across ages. A J-beta primer mix and a sample-barcoded 5' primer were used in a second PCR of about 7 to 12 cycles. From the 5' RACE reads, TCRdb called clonotypes with MiXCR, one entry per CDR3 protein. The table shows 800,000 to 1,300,000 distinct CDR3 sequences, with around 25% occurring only once. The same sample was also used in a study of T cells of mothers and their children.

Specimen: blood. These receptors came from a girl aged 2 to 10 in good health.

The rearrangement joins TRBV29-1 to TRBJ2-3; TRBD1 agrees at 7 bases. In germline, CDR1 is SQVTM, CDR2 ANQGSEA. The V segment lost 6 bases and the J segment 3 bases; nucleotides outside the gene matches: 6. This CDR3 comprises 13 residues. CDR3 sequence reads: CSVQGPHTDTQYF. The CDR3 region has the DNA TGCAGCGTACAGGGGCCACATACAGATACGCAGTATTTT.

The rearrangement joins TRBV29-1 to TRBJ1-4, with D hard to call. CDR1 and CDR2 from the germline V gene are SQVTM and ANQGSEA. The CDR3 has 11 residues. Trimming removed 7 bases from V and 11 bases from J, with 14 bases in between. The DNA of the CDR3 is TGCAGCGGTTTGGCCCTTGGGAAACTGTTTTTT. Its translation: CSGLALGKLFF.

This rearrangement joins TRBV28 to TRBJ2-5, with TRBD2 matching 10 bases. The better agreement between TRBJ2-1 and the DNA end casts doubt on the J call. From germline, CDR1 is MDHEN and CDR2 SYDVKM. The CDR3 spans 14 residues. The CDR3 bases are TGTGCCAGCAGTACTAGCGGGGTGAACAATGAGCAGTTCTTC. Translation gives CASSTSGVNNEQFF.

The chain links TRBV25-1 to TRBJ2-1; D perhaps matches TRBD2 (5 bases). CDR3 length: 16 amino acids. With 0 bases removed from V and 3 bases from J, the gap between germline ends came to 12 bases. Per the germline V gene, CDR1 is MGHDK and CDR2 is SYGVNS. This chain's CDR3 is CASSEYYGNLYNEQFF. The CDR3 region has the DNA TGTGCCAGCAGTGAATATTACGGGAACCTCTACAATGAGCAGTTCTTC.

The rearrangement links TRBV12-3 or TRBV12-4 to TRBJ2-1; D possibly corresponds to TRBD2 (6 bases). The DNA end is a closer match to TRBJ2-7, so the J assignment may be wrong. There are 12 residues in the CDR3. DNA of the CDR3: TGTGCCAGCAGGTCCGGGAGTCACGAGCAGTACTTC. Protein product: CASRSGSHEQYF.

The V and J genes are TRBV4-2 and TRBJ1-2; D ambiguous. V lost 0 bases and J lost 8, with 16 bases in between. The CDR3 loop spans 15 amino acids. Germline V gene lookup returns CDR1 LGHNA and CDR2 YNFKEQ. This chain's CDR3 is CASSQDQRIIIGYTF. The CDR3 nucleotides are TGTGCCAGCAGCCAAGATCAGCGTATTATTATAGGCTACACCTTC.

This rearrangement joins TRBV13 to TRBJ2-3; 10 bases align to TRBD1. CDR3 length: 16 residues. Trimming at V came to 1 base and at J to 5 bases, leaving 6 bases not matched to a gene. Per the germline V gene, CDR1 is PRHDT and CDR2 is FYEKMQ (reference sequence). CDR3 in DNA: TGTGCCAGCAGCTTAGCCCTAGGACAGGGGGAAGATACGCAGTATTTT. Translated, it gives CASSLALGQGEDTQYF.

The chain joins TRBV5-6 to TRBJ1-5; a weak D match, TRBD1 (5 bases). CDR3 size: 13 residues. Trimming took 5 bases from V and 11 from J, leaving 17 bases between them. The germline V gene has CDR1 SGHDT and CDR2 YYEEEE. CDR3 DNA: TGTGCCAGCAGTTTCGAGGGGAGCCGGGCCCAGCATTTT. Amino acids: CASSFEGSRAQHF. The complete variable domain, with remaining parts taken from reference TRBV5-6 and TRBJ1-5, reads DAGVTQSPTHLIKTRGQQVTLRCSPKSGHDTVSWYQQALGQGPQFIFQYYEEEERQRGNFPDRFSGHQFPNYSSELNVNALLLGDSALYLCASSFEGSRAQHFGDGTRLSIL.

This clonotype was seen only a few times. The J gene is TRBJ2-5, the V gene TRBV2, with a weak D call TRBD2 (6 bases). The end of the DNA is better explained by TRBJ2-7, so the J call may be wrong. The CDR3 is made up of 10 amino acids. Per the germline V gene, CDR1 is SNHLY and CDR2 is FYNNEI. CDR3 sequence reads: CASLGGEQYF. The CDR3 bases are TGTGCCAGCCTGGGGGGCGAGCAGTACTTC.

The chain couples TRBV7-8 to TRBJ2-1, with 7 bases identical to TRBD1. The V and J ends lost 4 bases and 0 bases, in that order; junction bases with no gene match: 6. Germline CDR1 and CDR2: SGHVS and FQNEAQ. The CDR3 has 16 amino acids. The CDR3 DNA reads TGTGCCAGCAGCTCAAGGGGACAGAGCTCCTACAATGAGCAGTTCTTC. Translation: CASSSRGQSSYNEQFF.

The V gene is TRBV4-1, the J gene TRBJ2-1; 7 bases agree with TRBD2. The DNA end is more similar to TRBJ2-7, so the J call may be wrong. The CDR3 sequence is 12 residues long. Germline V gene data show CDR1 as MGHRA and CDR2 as YSYEKL. CDR3 residues: CASRQAGREQYF. CDR3 coding DNA: TGCGCCAGCCGTCAAGCGGGACGCGAGCAGTACTTC.

This clonotype was observed a few times. In DNA form, the CDR3 reads TGTGCTAGTGGTTTGGCCATCTTTGACATTCAGTACTTC. Its protein is CASGLAIFDIQYF. The V and J genes are TRBV12-5 and TRBJ2-4; D not certain. The germline gives CDR1 LGHNT, CDR2 FRNRAP. The V gene lost 1 base and the J gene lost 8 bases, with 9 bases spanning the gap. There are 13 residues in the CDR3.

This clonotype has just a few counts. The chain employs TRBV12-3 or TRBV12-4 and TRBJ2-5; the D is unclear. The tail of the sequence fits TRBJ2-1 better, so the J call may be wrong. The CDR3 spans 12 residues. The CDR3 sequence: CASSDDRNEQFF. The CDR3 bases are TGTGCCAGCAGTGATGACCGGAATGAGCAGTTCTTC.

The chain employs TRBV6-5 and TRBJ1-1, with TRBD1 matching over 10 bases. CDR1 MNHEY and CDR2 SVGAGI come from the germline V gene. This CDR3 region has 15 residues. V gave up 5 bases and J gave up 4 bases; unmatched junction bases: 7. This CDR3 reads CASSRDRGYGTEAFF. CDR3 in DNA: TGTGCCAGCAGTCGGGACAGGGGATACGGCACTGAAGCTTTCTTT.

This clonotype was counted between two and nine times. The chain recombines TRBV7-2 with TRBJ2-5; D is possibly TRBD1 (6 bases). Gene TRBJ2-7 matches the end of the DNA better, so the J call may be wrong. The CDR3 has 17 residues. The germline V gene has CDR1 SGHTA and CDR2 FQGNSA. The CDR3 here is CASSLDFQLGAYGEQYF. In nucleotides, the CDR3 is TGTGCCAGCAGCTTAGATTTTCAGCTGGGGGCGTACGGCGAGCAGTACTTC.

The rearrangement uses TRBV2 and TRBJ2-7, with TRBD1 matching over 9 bases. Germline values: CDR1 SNHLY, CDR2 FYNNEI. The CDR3 covers 17 residues. V trimming: 3 bases; J trimming: 1 base; junction bases outside the gene matches: 10. This CDR3 reads CASSDPLTGGTSYEQYF. CDR3 bases: TGTGCCAGCAGTGACCCTTTGACAGGGGGGACTTCCTACGAGCAGTACTTC.

This clonotype appeared a few times. The chain carries TRBV29-1 and TRBJ2-7; D ambiguous. The DNA end lines up better with TRBJ2-5; the J call may be wrong. There are 12 residues in the CDR3. Germline CDR1 is SQVTM and CDR2 is ANQGSEA. As DNA, the CDR3 is TGCAGCGCACGTGATTCTGCGGAGACCCAGTACTTC. As protein: CSARDSAETQYF.

The V call is TRBV7-2, the J call TRBJ2-7; D call uncertain. The CDR3 has 14 residues. Deletions cut 6 bases from V and 5 bases from J, with 17 bases between. Germline V gene data show CDR1 as SGHTA and CDR2 as FQGNSA. The CDR3 region has the DNA TGTGCCAGCAGACCTACCGACCCTGGCCACGAGCAGTACTTC. Translation gives CASRPTDPGHEQYF.

This chain joins TRBV3-1 and TRBJ1-5; D is undetermined. The germline V gene encodes CDR1 LGHDT and CDR2 YNNKEL (reference sequence). This CDR3 has 13 residues. V lost 0 bases, J lost 7 bases, and 7 bases lay in between. The CDR3 DNA reads as TGTGCCAGCAGCCAAGAAGGAGCCCAGCCCCAGCATTTT. It translates to CASSQEGAQPQHF.

On this clonotype: Mismatch with germline at one junction end may stem from a read error. The chain links TRBV24-1 to TRBJ2-5; 10 bases line up with TRBD2. The CDR3 has 13 residues. Per germline, CDR1 KGHDR and CDR2 SFDVKD. CDR3 nucleotides: TGTGCCACCAGTGAAAGGCTAGCGGGAGTCCTGTTCTTC. As protein: CATSERLAGVLFF.

In this sample, this clonotype turned up a few times. This sequence joins TRBV20-1 and TRBJ2-5; D is possibly TRBD2 (6 bases). There are 14 residues in the CDR3. The germline CDR1 and CDR2 sequences are DFQATT and SNEGSKA (reference sequence). The V end lost 7 bases, the J end lost 5 bases, and 20 bases lay between the germline ends. CDR3 DNA: TGCAGTGATTTCTTCGGGCCTGGGGGGGAGACCCAGTACTTC. Translated, it gives CSDFFGPGGETQYF.

In this sample, this clonotype turned up a few times. One junction end does not reproduce the germline sequence, and a read error may be involved. This chain uses TRBV29-1 with TRBJ2-6; D may be TRBD1 or TRBD2 (8 bases each). The CDR3 contains 17 residues. The germline CDR1 and CDR2 sequences are SQVTM and ANQGSEA. CDR3 sequence reads: CSVTGGDRSSGANVLTF. The CDR3 coding sequence is TGTAGCGTTACCGGGGGGGACAGGAGCTCTGGGGCCAACGTTCTGACTTTC.